These T cell receptor beta chains were read from a single sample in a study of blood T cell repertoires in COVID-19. Repertoires were generated with immunoSEQ multiplex PCR, while TCRdb's copy carries only in-frame clones and drops some. The sample lists about 160,000 clones, approximately 86% occurring once. Material for sequencing was peripheral blood. The source is a woman aged 40 to 55 with COVID-19, enrolled during active disease. Each CDR3 is given with its conserved first and last residue. A D gene is named only where the DNA matches it firmly. Some rows mark clone size as missing; the rest say once, few, many or name a class of expanded clone.

CDR3,DNA,V,J,size,D
CASSQEIEQFF,TGCGCCAGCAGCCAGGAGATTGAGCAGTTCTTC,TRBV4-1,TRBJ2-1,NA,NA
CASSPGTGAGEQYF,TGCGCCAGCAGCCCCGGGACAGGGGCGGGAGAGCAGTACTTC,TRBV10-2,TRBJ2-7,NA,TRBD1
CASSRRGGRDRISPLHF,TGTGCCAGCAGTCGACGGGGGGGCCGGGACAGAATTTCACCCCTCCACTTT,TRBV3-1/TRBV3-2,TRBJ1-6,few,TRBD1
CASRGRGDTEAFF,TGTGCCAGCAGGGGTAGAGGCGACACTGAAGCTTTCTTT,TRBV12-3/TRBV12-4,TRBJ1-1,NA,NA
CASTKGDSGTDTQYF,TGTGCCAGCACAAAGGGGGATAGTGGCACAGATACGCAGTATTTT,TRBV18,TRBJ2-3,NA,NA
CASSSGNEQFF,TGTGCCAGCTCTTCCGGCAATGAGCAGTTCTTC,TRBV18,TRBJ2-1,NA,NA
CASSAYRGTNTEAFF,TGTGCCAGCAGCGCATACAGGGGGACGAACACTGAAGCTTTCTTT,TRBV5-4,TRBJ1-1,few,TRBD1
CASSYGTGPNQPQHF,TGTGCCAGCAGTTACGGGACAGGACCCAATCAGCCCCAGCATTTT,TRBV6-5,TRBJ1-5,NA,TRBD1
CSVEGTSGRQQFF,TGCAGCGTTGAAGGGACTAGCGGGAGACAGCAGTTCTTC,TRBV29-1,TRBJ2-1,NA,TRBD2
CASSLGTGVAGANVLTF,TGCGCCAGCAGCTTGGGGACAGGGGTTGCCGGGGCCAACGTCCTGACTTTC,TRBV5-1,TRBJ2-6,once,TRBD1
CASRARTGENYGYTF,TGTGCCAGCAGGGCCAGGACAGGGGAAAACTATGGCTACACCTTC,TRBV2,TRBJ1-2,NA,TRBD1
CASSGRLAGVGTGELFF,TGTGCCAGCAGTGGGCGTTTAGCGGGAGTGGGGACCGGGGAGCTGTTTTTT,TRBV6-1,TRBJ2-2,NA,TRBD2
CASSSLRSGGGYNSPLHF,TGTGCCAGCAGCTCCCTGAGGTCTGGGGGGGGCTATAATTCACCCCTCCACTTT,TRBV5-6,TRBJ1-6,NA,NA
CASSLAGQGPRGELFF,TGTGCCAGCAGCTTAGCGGGACAGGGCCCACGCGGGGAGCTGTTTTTT,TRBV7-9,TRBJ2-2,NA,TRBD1
CACRSGTANSPLHF,TGTGCCTGTAGGTCCGGGACAGCGAATTCACCCCTCCACTTT,TRBV30,TRBJ1-6,NA,TRBD1
CASSPRDLTEAFF,TGTGCCAGCTCACCCAGAGACTTGACTGAAGCTTTCTTT,TRBV18,TRBJ1-1,NA,NA
CASSSGGETQYF,TGTGCCAGTAGCAGCGGGGGTGAGACCCAGTACTTC,TRBV19,TRBJ2-5,NA,TRBD2
CASSWFTVATNEQFF,TGTGCCAGCAGCTGGTTCACCGTTGCTACCAATGAGCAGTTCTTC,TRBV5-8,TRBJ2-1,NA,NA
CASTDPGGGNTIYF,TGTGCCAGCACCGACCCCGGGGGTGGAAACACCATATATTTT,TRBV6-5,TRBJ1-3,NA,NA
CASAQDRGYNEQFF,TGTGCTAGTGCACAAGACAGGGGCTACAATGAGCAGTTCTTC,TRBV12-5,TRBJ2-1,NA,TRBD1
CASSAGTGVGFRTGELFF,TGTGCCAGCAGCGCCGGGACAGGGGTGGGGTTTCGGACCGGGGAGCTGTTTTTT,TRBV9,TRBJ2-2,NA,TRBD1
CASSSGPGQGVGSPLHF,TGTGCCAGCAGTTCGGGACCGGGACAGGGCGTGGGTTCACCCCTCCACTTT,TRBV27,TRBJ1-6,NA,TRBD1
CASSPPPGTSGIAEEQYF,TGTGCCAGCAGTCCACCACCAGGGACTAGCGGGATTGCTGAGGAGCAGTACTTC,TRBV27,TRBJ2-7,NA,TRBD2